One and the same sample provided the 30 T cell receptor beta chains below, sequenced in a study of CD8 T cells in ankylosing spondylitis. Via MiXCR, TCRdb re-called the 5' RACE reads, giving one row per CDR3 protein. The sample carries about 320,000 distinct CDR3 sequences, more than 9% recorded once. Material: blood, either unsorted or a sorted T cell fraction (not recorded which). The receptors were sampled from a female donor with ankylosing spondylitis or in good health (not recorded which).

This clonotype was observed many times. The chain links TRBV9 to TRBJ2-7; TRBD1 or TRBD2 may be the D gene (5 bases each). Germline assignment: CDR1 SGDLS and CDR2 YYNGEE. Trimming left V 5 bases short and J 2 bases short, with 17 bases between. The CDR3 contains 15 residues. CDR3: CASSEGLASTYEQYF. CDR3 nucleotide sequence: TGTGCCAGCAGTGAGGGGTTAGCGTCTACCTACGAGCAGTACTTC.

In this sample, this clonotype turned up many times. CDR3 sequence reads: CASSVPGGNQPQHF. CDR3 nucleotide sequence: TGTGCCAGCAGCGTACCAGGGGGGAATCAGCCCCAGCATTTT. V is TRBV7-8 and J is TRBJ1-5, with 7 nucleotides matching TRBD1. V lost 5 bases to trimming and J lost 4 bases; unmatched junction nucleotides: 5. The length of the CDR3 is 14 residues. The V gene's germline CDR1 is SGHVS and CDR2 FQNEAQ.

J is TRBJ2-4 and V is TRBV7-8; maybe TRBD2 (7 bases). The length of the CDR3 is 18 residues. In germline, CDR1 is SGHVS, CDR2 FQNEAQ. V was cut by 5 bases and J by 0 bases, with 20 bases left in between. The CDR3 DNA reads as TGTGCCAGCAGCGGGGGGGGCGGTCTCAGCCTAGCCAAAAACATTCAGTACTTC. Its protein product is CASSGGGGLSLAKNIQYF. Using reference TRBV7-8 and TRBJ2-4 for the parts outside the CDR3, the full variable domain is GAGVSQSPRYKVAKRGQDVALRCDPISGHVSLFWYQQALGQGPEFLTYFQNEAQLDKSGLPSDRFFAERPEGSVSTLKIQRTQQEDSAVYLCASSGGGGLSLAKNIQYFGAGTRLSVL.

Regarding this clonotype: A much larger clone differs by one base, so this may be a read error. The CDR3: CASSTESWTAQETKYF. DNA for the CDR3: TGCGCCAGCAGCACAGAGTCGTGGACAGCCCAAGAGACCAAGTACTTC. This rearrangement joins TRBV5-1 to TRBJ2-5; a weak D match, TRBD1 (6 bases). Germline V gene data show CDR1 as SGHRS and CDR2 as YFSETQ. The CDR3 has 16 amino acids.

The CDR3 bases are TGTGCCAGTAGTGGTGTGGAAAACACTGAAGCTTTCTTT. Protein: CASSGVENTEAFF. J is TRBJ1-1 and V is TRBV19; unclear D gene. This CDR3 is 13 amino acids long. Germline V lookup: CDR1 LNHDA, CDR2 SQIVND (reference sequence). The V end lost 5 bases, the J end lost 2 bases, and 9 bases lay between the germline ends.

As regards this clonotype: This could be a read error, since a much larger clone is one nucleotide away. The chain links TRBV18 to TRBJ2-3; D unresolved. CDR3 length: 13 amino acids. V was shortened by 0 bases and J by 8 bases, with 9 bases between the two germline ends. The germline V gene encodes CDR1 KGHSH and CDR2 LQKENI. The CDR3 bases are TGTGCCAGCTCACCACCGGCAGGCCTTACGCAGTATTTT. Its protein is CASSPPAGLTQYF.

This clonotype was seen ten or more times. The chain employs TRBV11-1 and TRBJ1-1; no definite D call. CDR3 length: 14 amino acids. Germline V gives CDR1 SGHAT, CDR2 FQDESV (reference sequence). The V gene lost 4 bases and the J gene lost 1 base, with 10 bases spanning the gap. CDR3 DNA: TGTGCCAGCAGCTCCAACCAGAAGAACACTGAAGCTTTCTTT. Translation: CASSSNQKNTEAFF. The whole variable domain, remainder taken from reference TRBV11-1 and TRBJ1-1, is EAEVAQSPRYKITEKSQAVAFWCDPISGHATLYWYRQILGQGPELLVQFQDESVVDDSQLPKDRFSAERLKGVDSTLKIQPAELGDSAMYLCASSSNQKNTEAFFGQGTRLTVV.

The chain joins TRBV20-1 to TRBJ1-6, with D possibly TRBD1 on 5 matching bases. Germline-derived CDR1 and CDR2 are DFQATT and SNEGSKA (reference sequence). Deletions cut 7 bases from V and 5 bases from J, with 12 bases between. This CDR3 region has 13 residues. CDR3 bases: TGCAGTGGTACAGGAACGAATAATTCACCCCTCCACTTT. The encoded protein is CSGTGTNNSPLHF.

CDR3 coding DNA: TGTGCCAGTCAGAGGCGGGGGAACACCGGGGAGCTGTTTTTT. Translation gives CASQRRGNTGELFF. The chain has TRBV9 and TRBJ2-2; D is possibly TRBD2 (6 bases). The germline CDR1 and CDR2 sequences are SGDLS and YYNGEE. This CDR3 comprises 14 residues. Trimming took 8 bases from V and 1 from J, leaving 12 bases between them.

In its sample, this clonotype was seen many times. The chain has TRBV5-1 and TRBJ2-1, with D hard to call. This CDR3 comprises 16 residues. CDR1 and CDR2 (germline): SGHRS, YFSETQ. V lost 1 base, J lost 8 bases, and 19 bases lay in between. The CDR3 sequence: CASSLQGSINGDEQFF. The DNA of the CDR3 is TGCGCCAGCAGCTTGCAAGGGTCTATAAACGGCGATGAGCAGTTCTTC.

Only a few counts were recorded for this clonotype. This chain links TRBV4-2 with TRBJ2-7; D is undetermined. The CDR3 totals 14 residues. Trimming removed 4 bases at V and 3 bases at J, with 13 bases between. CDR1 is LGHNA, CDR2 YNFKEQ, per germline. Here the CDR3 DNA reads TGTGCCAGCAGCCCTAGTGTCGGGCACTACGAGCAGTACTTC. Translation: CASSPSVGHYEQYF.

This clonotype showed up just a few times. V is TRBV28 and J is TRBJ1-5, with D maybe TRBD1 (6 bases). V was shortened by 10 bases and J by 4 bases, with 17 bases between the two germline ends. The CDR3 has 14 amino acids. The germline CDR1 and CDR2 sequences are MDHEN and SYDVKM. In DNA, the CDR3 is TGTGCCATCTACGCGACAGGACCGAATCAGCCCCAGCATTTT. It encodes CAIYATGPNQPQHF. Drawing the rest from reference TRBV28 and TRBJ1-5, the complete variable domain is DVKVTQSSRYLVKRTGEKVFLECVQDMDHENMFWYRQDPGLGLRLIYFSYDVKMKEKGDIPEGYSVSREKKERFSLILESASTNQTSMYLCAIYATGPNQPQHFGDGTRLSIL.

This clonotype occurred many times. The J gene is TRBJ2-3, the V gene TRBV29-1; D is unresolved. Trimming shortened V by 6 bases and J by 2 bases, and 18 bases separated the two germline ends. This CDR3 spans 15 amino acids. Germline values: CDR1 SQVTM, CDR2 ANQGSEA. The CDR3 sequence is CSVPRMDPHTDTQYF. Written as DNA, the CDR3 is TGCAGCGTCCCCCGAATGGACCCACACACAGATACGCAGTATTTT.

Concerning this clonotype: A much larger clone lies one base from this, so it may be a read error. The chain couples TRBV20-1 to TRBJ1-1; TRBD1 might be the D (6 bases). Germline CDR1 reads DFQATT; CDR2 reads SNEGSKA (reference sequence). The CDR3 totals 14 residues. This chain's CDR3 is CSARLGTRDAEAYF. CDR3 nucleotide sequence: TGCAGTGCTAGATTGGGGACACGTGATGCTGAAGCTTACTTT.

The J gene is TRBJ1-1, the V gene TRBV4-1; D is ambiguous. Germline V gene data show CDR1 as MGHRA and CDR2 as YSYEKL. The CDR3 runs 16 residues. V lost 3 bases and J 1 base, leaving 15 bases between the germline ends. CDR3 amino acids: CASSHRPEEWNTEAFF. CDR3 DNA sequence: TGCGCCAGCAGCCATCGCCCTGAGGAATGGAACACTGAAGCTTTCTTT.

A few counts support this clonotype. This chain links TRBV5-1 with TRBJ2-5; D could derive from TRBD1 or TRBD2 (5 bases each). V lost 6 bases and J lost 3, with 9 bases in between. Germline V gene sequence: CDR1 SGHRS, CDR2 YFSETQ. The CDR3 consists of 12 residues. The CDR3 is CASIGGEETQYF. In DNA form, the CDR3 reads TGCGCCAGCATTGGGGGAGAAGAGACCCAGTACTTC.

The J gene is TRBJ2-7, the V gene TRBV20-1; D might be TRBD1 (5 bases). CDR1 is DFQATT, CDR2 SNEGSKA, per germline (reference sequence). Trimming stripped 5 bases from V and 3 bases from J, with 17 bases between. The CDR3 consists of 14 residues. The CDR3 nucleotides read TGCAGTGCTGGGCCGACGTGGGGCGGCTACGAGCAGTACTTC. It specifies CSAGPTWGGYEQYF.

There are many counts of this clonotype. The CDR3 DNA reads TGTGCCAGCAGCTTAATTGGGTTGCCGAAGACCCAGTACTTC. Its protein product is CASSLIGLPKTQYF. The gene calls are TRBV7-9 and TRBJ2-5; D is undetermined. The V gene's germline CDR1 is SEHNR and CDR2 FQNEAQ (reference sequence). V was pared by 2 bases and J by 6 bases, with 13 bases between. The CDR3 length is 14 residues.

This clonotype appeared many times. This chain joins TRBV3-1 and TRBJ2-7; D is ambiguous. Trimming removed 3 bases from V and 6 bases from J, with 12 bases in between. The CDR3 is 13 residues long. Germline V gene lookup returns CDR1 LGHDT and CDR2 YNNKEL (reference sequence). This CDR3 reads CASSQTLAGEQYF. The CDR3 nucleotides are TGTGCCAGCAGCCAGACCTTAGCAGGCGAGCAGTACTTC.

The chain joins TRBV20-1 to TRBJ2-1; TRBD2 is a possible D gene (6 bases). V was trimmed by 7 bases and J by 4 bases, leaving 14 bases between them. The CDR3 is made up of 13 amino acids. Germline values: CDR1 DFQATT, CDR2 SNEGSKA (reference sequence). CDR3 DNA: TGCAGTGTCGGGACGGGAGTTTACAATGAGCAGTTCTTC. This translates into CSVGTGVYNEQFF.

This sequence joins TRBV2 and TRBJ1-2, with unresolved D. The V end was cut by 4 bases, the J end by 0 bases, with 6 bases between. The CDR3 consists of 13 residues. The germline V gene encodes CDR1 SNHLY and CDR2 FYNNEI. In nucleotides, the CDR3 is TGTGCCAGCAGTGTGGAGACTAACTATGGCTACACCTTC. As protein: CASSVETNYGYTF.

This clonotype showed up many times. This sequence joins TRBV12-3 or TRBV12-4 and TRBJ1-6; unclear D gene. The germline V and J ends were trimmed by 6 bases and 2 bases, with 8 bases remaining between them. This CDR3 spans 14 amino acids. The CDR3 region is CASSPLPYNSPLHF. The CDR3, as DNA: TGTGCCAGCAGCCCTCTGCCCTATAATTCACCCCTCCACTTT.

The table lists this clonotype with a few counts. CDR3 protein: CASRGAGNLNEQFF. CDR3 coding DNA: TGTGCCAGCCGGGGGGCGGGGAATCTCAATGAGCAGTTCTTC. The chain combines TRBV28 with TRBJ2-1; a possible D gene is TRBD2 (7 bases). Trimming pared 8 bases from V and 6 bases from J, leaving 17 bases between. Germline CDR1 and CDR2: MDHEN and SYDVKM. CDR3 length: 14 amino acids.

This clonotype was detected many times. The rearrangement uses TRBV5-1 and TRBJ2-1, with unresolved D. Trimming cost V 2 bases and J 0 bases, with 12 bases left between them. CDR3 size: 16 residues. Germline-derived CDR1 and CDR2 are SGHRS and YFSETQ. The DNA for the CDR3 is TGCGCCAGCAGCTTCGGCATACCGAGCTCCTACAATGAGCAGTTCTTC. It codes for CASSFGIPSSYNEQFF.

This clonotype was observed a handful of times. The rearrangement links TRBV12-3 or TRBV12-4 to TRBJ2-7, with 7 bases identical to TRBD2. Unmatched junction bases numbered 5, after V lost 3 bases and J lost 6 bases. The CDR3 loop spans 13 amino acids. CDR3 bases: TGTGCCAGCAGTTTTGCGGGCGGGGGCGAGCAGTACTTC. It translates to CASSFAGGGEQYF.

This clonotype was seen many times. The chain combines TRBV5-1 with TRBJ2-3; 9 nucleotides line up with TRBD2. CDR1 and CDR2 from the germline V gene are SGHRS and YFSETQ. V was clipped by 0 bases and J by 6 bases; unmatched bases: 8. The CDR3 is 16 amino acids. This CDR3 reads CASSLGLAGVTDTQYF. DNA for the CDR3: TGCGCCAGCAGCTTGGGTTTAGCGGGAGTTACGGATACGCAGTATTTT.

As DNA, the CDR3 is TGTGCCAGCAGCGTAGTTTGGGGGGGATCGACCGGGGAGCTGTTTTTT. Amino acids: CASSVVWGGSTGELFF. V usage is TRBV9 and J usage is TRBJ2-2, with TRBD2 matching over 7 bases. With V trimmed by 0 bases and J by 5 bases, 7 bases remained unmatched. CDR1 and CDR2 from the germline V gene are SGDLS and YYNGEE. This CDR3 contains 16 residues.

This clonotype has at least ten counts. The chain is built from TRBV4-3 and TRBJ1-2; no firm D call. Germline CDR1 reads LGHNA; CDR2 reads YSLEER. V lost 3 bases and J lost 6, with 14 bases in between. The CDR3 covers 14 residues. The CDR3 DNA sequence: TGCGCCAGCAGCCATGTCGCGGGGAAGGATGGCTACACCTTC. Residues: CASSHVAGKDGYTF.

This clonotype was seen many times. The rearrangement uses TRBV20-1 and TRBJ1-4; D is unresolved. V was clipped by 6 bases and J by 3 bases, with 11 bases between them. The germline gives CDR1 DFQATT, CDR2 SNEGSKA (reference sequence). The CDR3 length is 13 residues. The CDR3 loop reads CSAGEAANEKLFF. The CDR3 nucleotides read TGCAGTGCCGGAGAGGCAGCTAATGAAAAACTGTTTTTT.

The gene calls are TRBV20-1 and TRBJ2-1; 10 positions agree with TRBD2. There are 14 residues in the CDR3. Germline V gives CDR1 DFQATT, CDR2 SNEGSKA (reference sequence). V was pared by 1 base and J by 6 bases, with 3 bases of the junction left unmatched. CDR3 nucleotide sequence: TGCAGTGCTAGAGCTACTAGCGGGACCAATGAGCAGTTCTTC. Its protein is CSARATSGTNEQFF.